This TCR beta chain was profiled in a study of OX40 agonist ivuxolimab in advanced cancers. Looking at the study overall: Partial responses were seen in three patients, one with hepatocellular carcinoma and two with cutaneous melanoma. Findings and limits, study-wide: Nonresponders, in some cases, also had low normalized T-cell clonal expansion. CD8+ T cells averaged more expanded clones than CD4+.

The junction had 6 bases not matched to a gene; V was cut back by 5 bases and J by 2 bases. CDR1 and CDR2 (germline): MNHEY, SMNVEV (reference sequence). The CDR3 is 14 amino acids. Generated by immunoSEQ multiplex PCR, the TCRdb table keeps only in-frame clones and is missing some. The table records tens of thousands of clones, about 85% of them present only once. Samples of blood were obtained at baseline, on cycle 4 day 1, and on cycle 7 day 1. Details on this clone: Its antigen is not known.

The chain carries TRBV27 and TRBJ2-7, with TRBD1 matching 7 bases. Sample: CD4+ or CD8+ T cells sorted from blood, taken in a trial of the OX40 agonist ivuxolimab. The TCR sequence derives from an adult with an advanced solid tumor such as melanoma, head and neck, liver or kidney cancer. CDR3 in amino acids: CASSPYRGTYEQYF. The CDR3 region has the DNA TGTGCCAGCAGTCCGTACAGGGGAACCTACGAGCAGTACTTC.